Following are 9 T cell receptor beta chains from one sample sequenced in a study of blood T cell repertoires in COVID-19. Some clones are missing from TCRdb's copy, which holds only in-frame ones; the method was immunoSEQ multiplex PCR. Of 150,000 to 200,000 clones listed, roughly 70% are singletons. The sequenced material came from peripheral blood. These receptor sequences come from an elderly woman with acute or convalescent COVID-19.

This clone appeared once. The V call is TRBV9, the J call TRBJ2-1; D is undetermined. V gave up 0 bases and J gave up 6 bases, with 10 bases separating them. Per germline, CDR1 SGDLS and CDR2 YYNGEE. CDR3 size: 14 residues. CDR3 protein: CASSVATSTNEQFF. As DNA, the CDR3 is TGTGCCAGCAGCGTAGCTACGTCAACCAATGAGCAGTTCTTC.

The chain has TRBV4-1 and TRBJ2-2; 7 bases are shared with TRBD2. The CDR3 is 16 amino acids. Losses at the gene ends were 1 base for V and 7 bases for J; bases not matched to a gene: 9. The V gene's germline CDR1 is MGHRA and CDR2 YSYEKL. CDR3 nucleotide sequence: TGCGCCAGCAGCCAAGGTGTCCAGCGGGAATACGGGGAGCTGTTTTTT. Its protein product is CASSQGVQREYGELFF.

The genes are TRBV4-2 and TRBJ2-5; 10 bases fit TRBD1. The junction had 6 bases not matched to a gene; V was cut back by 0 bases and J by 5 bases. Germline CDR1 and CDR2: LGHNA and YNFKEQ. This CDR3 has 16 amino acids. CDR3 residues: CASSQDPDRGRETQYF. In nucleotides, the CDR3 is TGTGCCAGCAGCCAAGACCCCGACAGGGGGCGGGAGACCCAGTACTTC.

A few counts support this clone. The CDR3: CSARPEVEQFF. The DNA of the CDR3 is TGCAGTGCTAGGCCGGAGGTTGAGCAGTTCTTC. V and J are TRBV20-1 and TRBJ2-1; D perhaps matches TRBD2 (5 bases). There are 11 residues in the CDR3. CDR1 is DFQATT and CDR2 is SNEGSKA in the germline V gene (reference sequence). Trimming removed 3 bases from V and 9 bases from J, with 9 bases in between.

In its sample, this clone was seen a few times. The CDR3 loop reads CASSLAQGLPYEQYF. The CDR3 nucleotides are TGTGCCAGCAGCTTAGCGCAGGGTCTACCCTACGAGCAGTACTTC. The chain combines TRBV7-8 with TRBJ2-7, with a possible D match to TRBD1 (5 bases). V was cut by 0 bases and J by 2 bases, with 11 bases left in between. CDR3 length: 15 amino acids. CDR1 and CDR2 (germline): SGHVS, FQNEAQ.

The CDR3, as DNA: TGTGCCAGCAGTTTATGGGGGGGACAGGCCTCACCCCTCCACTTT. This sequence encodes CASSLWGGQASPLHF. The rearrangement uses TRBV28 and TRBJ1-6, with 8 bases fitting TRBD1. After removal of 0 bases from V and 10 bases from J, the junction contained 5 bases not matched to a gene. CDR3 length equals 15 residues. Germline V gene lookup returns CDR1 MDHEN and CDR2 SYDVKM.

The V call is TRBV28, the J call TRBJ2-7; weak D call: TRBD1 (5 bases). The germline gives CDR1 MDHEN, CDR2 SYDVKM. Trimming removed 6 bases at V and 2 bases at J, with 14 bases between. This CDR3 has 14 residues. CDR3: CASSEPTGPYEQYF. The DNA of the CDR3 is TGTGCCAGCAGCGAACCAACAGGTCCCTACGAGCAGTACTTC.

This rearrangement joins TRBV5-4 to TRBJ1-4; TRBD1 agrees at 10 bases. CDR1 SGHNT and CDR2 YYREEE come from the germline V gene (reference sequence). This CDR3 spans 16 amino acids. The junction had 9 bases not matched to a gene; V was cut back by 3 bases and J by 7 bases. CDR3 sequence: CASSSNGQGEGEKLFF. In DNA form, the CDR3 reads TGTGCCAGCAGCTCAAATGGACAGGGGGAGGGTGAAAAACTGTTTTTT.

The rearrangement joins TRBV4-1 to TRBJ2-1; 8 bases are a match to TRBD2. J was trimmed by 14 bases and V by 3 bases; bases with no gene match: 12. There are 14 residues in the CDR3. Germline V gene sequence: CDR1 MGHRA, CDR2 YSYEKL. CDR3 nucleotide sequence: TGCGCCAGCAGCCATAGCAGCGGGAGCAATCCGGAGTTCTTC. Its protein product is CASSHSSGSNPEFF.